This section outlines one TCR beta chain sequence together with its context. No cognate antigen has been identified for it. No per-base quality is available; no much larger clone lies one base away. The CDR3 regions of human TCRbeta chains were analyzed by immunosequencing. The published analysis was carried out like this. Repertoire TCRs were matched against a reference library of SARS-CoV-2-specific TCRs generated with the MIRA antigen-specificity platform. Breadth meant the fraction of unique TCRs that were SARS-CoV-2-associated, whereas depth meant the fraction of total T cells that were SARS-CoV-2-associated. Using the MIRA data, each spike-specific TCR was assigned both to the spike region to which the TCR was reactive and to a CD4 or CD8 class. Log10-transformed breadth and depth values were compared by one-way ANOVA with Sidak's multiple comparisons tests. Imported from immuneACCESS, the table was reduced by TCRdb to in-frame sequences with V and J called. These copies leave out some clones; in studies compared against another copy, an unresolved V gene accounts for under half, and the cause of the remainder is not known. From that table come the V and J calls and clone size; the DNA was used to work out D and trimming. Within this sample are 150,000 to 200,000 clones, with almost 95% of them counted one time only. The ten largest clonotypes hold about 9.2% of the sample.

The CDR3 has 14 amino acids, counting the end cysteine and phenylalanine. The retained sequence is limited to the CDR3, 42 bases, with the frame set at the first base. In the germline V gene, CDR1 corresponds to SGHDT and CDR2 to YYEEEE. V sheds 1 base and J sheds 3 bases, leaving 10 bases between their ends. The time point label corresponds to: baseline before first vaccination. Samples from vaccinated people were obtained from the UK trials COV001 and COV002, which included a single-blind randomized controlled phase 2/3 trial of AZD1222 (ChAdOx1 nCoV-19) in healthy adults. For TCRbeta chain sequencing, PBMC samples were collected from trial participants at day 0 and at day 28 after the second dose. This sample was included in a study of T cell responses to AZD1222 COVID-19 vaccine (dated by TCRdb to the early 2020s). The study in broad terms: AZD1222 recipients whose second dose came at about 4 weeks and those whose second dose came at about 12 weeks were combined into one group, since spike-specific TCR depth and breadth did not differ between the two schedules. Trial participants were enrolled by age into subgroups of 18-55, 56-69 and 70-plus years, and around 150, 28 and 57 TCR-sequenced participants, respectively, were included in these subgroups. TCR sequencing covered roughly 230 trial participants: approximately 200 given two doses of AZD1222 and 26 given two doses of MenACWY control vaccine.

The research as a whole found: Epitopes outside the regions mutated in the B.1.351 and B.1.1.7 variants were reportedly recognized by nearly half of the unique spike-specific TCRs. The 56-69-year group was small, and its depth increase did not reach significance, likely because of low power. Participants were mostly white British and included more females than males, and it was suggested by the authors that clonal diversity may have been underestimated. The whole spike protein was spanned by vaccine-associated CD4 TCRs, and dominant responses were seen in regions 160-218 and 743-854. Because no day 14 peak-response samples were available, the repertoires could be characterized only after the peak T cell response. After two AZD1222 doses, spike-specific TCR breadth and depth were significantly higher than at day 0 and than in MenACWY recipients. Conclusions about previously exposed vaccinees are limited, since just five or six AZD1222 recipients were seropositive for SARS-CoV-2 at baseline.

The sequence joins TRBV5-6 to TRBJ1-1; a confident D gene designation cannot be given. Sequenced material: peripheral blood, taken on day 0 of AZD1222 vaccination. The clonotype comes from an adult in good health. The nucleotide sequence is TGTGCCAGCAGCTTGATTCGTATGGACACTGAAGCTTTCTTT. It is translated as CASSLIRMDTEAFF.